The clone carrying this T cell receptor (beta chain) was picked up a small number of times. Its antigen is unknown. This entry is derived from a study of T-cell memory formation after mild COVID-19. The study, taken as a whole, reports: The study detected some responding clones in pre-infection memory, suggesting cross-reactive memory joined.

One entry per CDR3 protein, called by TCRdb with MiXCR from the 5' RACE reads. The table lists about 150,000 distinct CDR3 sequences, around 13% of them singletons. From germline, CDR1 is LGHDT and CDR2 YNNKEL (reference sequence). This CDR3 region has 14 residues. The V gene lost 0 bases and the J gene lost 1 base, with 6 bases spanning the gap. The clonotype comes from a man aged 18 to 30 who had mild COVID-19 (a few samples of this study predate the infection). Cell type and time point are not known. The source material was PBMCs or a T cell subset sorted from them (not recorded which). This chain joins TRBV3-1 and TRBJ1-1; D is perhaps TRBD1 (5 bases). This CDR3 is CASSQEGPNTEAFF. The CDR3 DNA reads TGTGCCAGCAGCCAAGAGGGACCGAACACTGAAGCTTTCTTT.